The clone carrying this T cell receptor (beta chain) was counted once. Its cognate antigen is unknown. The data are from a study of blood T cells in healthy people across ages. As for the study in general: T cells yielded about one barcoded beta molecule per two cells through template switching.

The people who gave samples were healthy Caucasians from Russia, aged roughly 6 to 100. It was with a sample-barcoded 5' primer and a J-beta primer mix that a second PCR of roughly 7 to 11 cycles was run. Sequencing of every sample gave 2.5 million or more CDR3-containing paired-end reads. One entry per CDR3 protein results from TCRdb running MiXCR on the 5' RACE reads. The sample shows over a million distinct CDR3 sequences, 42% of them seen only once. Germline-derived CDR1 and CDR2 are MNHEY and SVGAGI. The J segment lost 0 bases and the V segment lost 3 bases, leaving 7 bases of the junction unmatched. The CDR3 runs to 16 residues. Overall study results and limits: Roughly linearly, TCR beta diversity per million T cells fell as age increased.

The sequenced material came from blood. The sequence derives from a woman aged 18-35 years in good health. V and J are TRBV6-5 and TRBJ1-1; 7 bases fit TRBD1. The CDR3 here is CASSYLTGIMNTEAFF. The DNA of the CDR3 is TGTGCCAGCAGTTATCTGACAGGGATAATGAACACTGAAGCTTTCTTT.